A selection of T cell receptor beta chains follows, all from one sample in a study of blood T cell repertoires in COVID-19. Profiling relied on immunoSEQ multiplex PCR, and the TCRdb table lists in-frame clones only, not all of them. This table has some 200,000 clones, 86% appearing once. Material: peripheral blood. All receptors come from a woman in her fifties or sixties with acute or convalescent COVID-19. The CDR3 runs from the conserved cysteine through the conserved F or W. The order of the fields is clone size, V gene, CDR3 protein. Rows may omit the clone size; those that give it use once, few, many or a size class.

- | TRBV19 | CASSIGLTGELFF
- | TRBV3-1/TRBV3-2 | CASSQDQNNEKLFF
- | TRBV30 | CAWSSGGGWEQYF
- | TRBV7-2 | CASSLMGSKNIQYF
- | TRBV4-1 | CASSQDRGTGFGNTIYF
- | TRBV11-2 | CASSSGQGWDGYTF
- | TRBV7-2 | CASSLGQGANTEAFF
- | TRBV10-2 | CASSSGGAYEQYF
- | TRBV5-6 | CASSFGTGVYGYTF
- | TRBV10-2 | CASARGQGSTGELFF
- | TRBV18 | CASFQTSGSGNEQFF
once | TRBV3-1/TRBV3-2 | CASSQAGTGDGKLFF
- | TRBV6-5 | CASGQMNTEAFF
once | TRBV4-3 | CASSQETGEVYNEQFF
once | TRBV19 | CASSILAGVFNEQFF
- | TRBV7-8 | CASSLVAGAFNQPQHF
- | TRBV19 | CASSITTSGRFEQYF
- | TRBV15 | CATSRGSRNTEAFF
once | TRBV6-2/TRBV6-3 | CASSYGLAGAHLDNEQFF
few | TRBV20-1 | CSASRTNDNYGYTF
- | TRBV2 | CASAGLAGNEQFF
- | TRBV10-3 | CAISRTSGTYNEQFF
few | TRBV14 | CASSQRDF
- | TRBV9 | CASTPAGGQETQYF
- | TRBV9 | CASSSQGKNTEAFF
- | TRBV19 | CASSPGQGNTIYF
- | TRBV7-9 | CASSQTQGQQPQHF
- | TRBV4-3 | CASSQDRSAREKLFF
- | TRBV20-1 | CSALRDRESYF
- | TRBV6-6 | CAVREDARRGYTF
- | TRBV7-2 | CASSPTSGGDTQYF
- | TRBV30 | CAWSGQFDQPQHF
- | TRBV11-2 | CASSFPKGALAKNIQYF
- | TRBV7-9 | CASTLVGGPKETQYF
- | TRBV25-1 | CASSERLAGGQETQYF
- | TRBV11-2 | CASSGRGSGNTEAFF
- | TRBV6-6 | CASSQGTRGGNTIYF
- | TRBV19 | CASRLAGSTDTQYF
- | TRBV29-1 | CSALTGEPYNEQFF
- | TRBV5-1 | CASSLDSGMNTEAFF
- | TRBV11-2 | CASSLGLEETQYF